Reported below is one T cell receptor beta chain. Its antigen is unidentified. The donors were in the approximately 120-subject validation cohort, distinct from the 666-subject first cohort. The record originates from a study of cytomegalovirus exposure and HLA in healthy donors. Regarding the study as a whole: Cytomegalovirus association was assigned to about 150 TCR beta chains.

Per germline, CDR1 SGDLS and CDR2 YYNGEE. The J segment lost 4 bases and the V segment lost 5 bases, leaving 8 bases of the junction unmatched. The CDR3 is 15 residues long. Here immunoSEQ multiplex PCR was the method, and the copy in TCRdb shows in-frame clones only, minus some. The sample lists over 200,000 clones; 88% were seen once. The V gene is TRBV9, the J gene TRBJ2-1; 8 bases are a match to TRBD2. Sequences were obtained from PBMCs. The sequence derives from a woman aged 18 to 35 in good health and CMV-seronegative. This chain's CDR3 is CASSGGLGAYNEQFF. The CDR3 DNA reads TGTGCCAGCAGTGGGGGACTAGGAGCATACAATGAGCAGTTCTTC. The variable domain in full, completed from reference TRBV9 and TRBJ2-1, reads DSGVTQTPKHLITATGQRVTLRCSPRSGDLSVYWYQQSLDQGLQFLIQYYNGEERAKGNILERFSAQQFPDLHSELNLSSLELGDSALYFCASSGGLGAYNEQFFGPGTRLTVL.